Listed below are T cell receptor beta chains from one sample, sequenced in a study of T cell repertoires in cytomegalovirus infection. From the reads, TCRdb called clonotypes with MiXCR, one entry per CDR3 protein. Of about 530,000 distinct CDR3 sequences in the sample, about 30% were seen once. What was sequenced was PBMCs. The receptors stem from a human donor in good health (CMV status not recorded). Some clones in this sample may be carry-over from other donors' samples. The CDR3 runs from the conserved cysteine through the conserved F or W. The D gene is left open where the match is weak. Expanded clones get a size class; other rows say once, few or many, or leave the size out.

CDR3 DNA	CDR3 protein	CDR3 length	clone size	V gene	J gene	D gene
TGTGCCAGCAGTCGAAGCGGGAGGGCAGGCAATGAGCAGTTCTTC	CASSRSGRAGNEQFF	15	NA	TRBV28	TRBJ2-1	TRBD2
TGTGCCAGCAGCCCCGGGCCATGGGAAGCTTTCTTT	CASSPGPWEAFF	12	NA	TRBV2	TRBJ1-1	NA
TGTGCCATCCGGCGGGACGGAAGCTCCTACGAGCAGTACTTC	CAIRRDGSSYEQYF	14	NA	TRBV10-3	TRBJ2-7	NA
TGCAGCGTTGAGGACAGAAATGGCTACACCTTC	CSVEDRNGYTF	11	NA	TRBV29-1	TRBJ1-2	NA
TGTGCCACCAGTGACCGGGGGGGGGGGAGCAATCAGCCCCAGCATTTT	CATSDRGGGSNQPQHF	16	NA	TRBV24-1	TRBJ1-5	NA
TGCAGTGGACTCCCGGGGGGCTACAATGAGCAGTTCTTC	CSGLPGGYNEQFF	13	few	TRBV20-1	TRBJ2-1	TRBD2
TGCGCCAGCAGCCCCGGACAGGGGGCGCTTAATGAAGCTTTCTTT	CASSPGQGALNEAFF	15	NA	TRBV4-1	TRBJ1-1	TRBD1
TGTGCCAGCAGCTTAGATTTTGGGATAGGGAATACTGAAGCTTTCTTT	CASSLDFGIGNTEAFF	16	NA	TRBV7-2	TRBJ1-1	NA
TGTGCCAGCACGTTGGGACCCGCGGGTGAAGCTTTCTTT	CASTLGPAGEAFF	13	NA	TRBV2	TRBJ1-1	NA
TGTGCCAGCAGCCCTCGACAGGGGACCTACAATGAGCAGTTCTTC	CASSPRQGTYNEQFF	15	NA	TRBV11-2	TRBJ2-1	TRBD1
TGTGCCAGTACATCGCGGACAGGAGTGAAGACTGAAGCTTTCTTT	CASTSRTGVKTEAFF	15	few	TRBV19	TRBJ1-1	TRBD1
TGTGCCAGCTCCCCAATCGGGTCTCTCGTCGGGTACCAAGAGACCCAGTACTTC	CASSPIGSLVGYQETQYF	18	NA	TRBV6-1	TRBJ2-5	NA
TGCGCCAGCGCGACTAGCGGAAACACAGATACGCAGTATTTT	CASATSGNTDTQYF	14	NA	TRBV5-1	TRBJ2-3	TRBD2
TGTGCCAGCAGCCCGTGGGGCGGAGGGGACAATGAGCAGTTCTTC	CASSPWGGGDNEQFF	15	many	TRBV7-9	TRBJ2-1	NA
TGTGCCAGCAGCTTATCCCTAGCGGGAGGTTCCTACAATGAGCAGTTCTTC	CASSLSLAGGSYNEQFF	17	many	TRBV7-2	TRBJ2-1	TRBD2
TGTGCCAGCAGTACTAGCGCCGAGACCCAGTACTTC	CASSTSAETQYF	12	NA	TRBV6-2/TRBV6-3	TRBJ2-5	TRBD2
TGTGCCAACATACGGGACGGGATCTACAATGAGCAGTTCTTC	CANIRDGIYNEQFF	14	NA	TRBV6-2/TRBV6-3	TRBJ2-1	NA
TGTGCCAGCAGTCAGCGAGACAGGGGGGAAACTGAAGCTTTCTTT	CASSQRDRGETEAFF	15	NA	TRBV12-3/TRBV12-4	TRBJ1-1	TRBD1
TGTGCCACCAGTGAAAACCGACGGCAGCCCCAGCATTTT	CATSENRRQPQHF	13	once	TRBV24-1	TRBJ1-5	NA
TGTGCCAGCAGCAACCCGGGGGGTTTGCGGGAGACCCAGTACTTC	CASSNPGGLRETQYF	15	many	TRBV7-2	TRBJ2-5	TRBD2
TGTGCCAGCAGCCGAGGGGTGAACTATGGCTACACCTTC	CASSRGVNYGYTF	13	NA	TRBV7-6	TRBJ1-2	NA
TGTGCCAGCAGTTACGGGGGTTGGACTGAAGCTTTCTTT	CASSYGGWTEAFF	13	NA	TRBV6-5	TRBJ1-1	NA
TGTGCCAGTAGTAGCGGGAGCACCAGGAATGAGCAGTTCTTC	CASSSGSTRNEQFF	14	few	TRBV19	TRBJ2-1	TRBD2
TGTGCCAGCAGTCCATTTGCGGGAGGGCCAGGAAACATTCAGTACTTC	CASSPFAGGPGNIQYF	16	NA	TRBV27	TRBJ2-4	TRBD2
TGCAGTGCTAGACGTGCAGGGACAGGGGGGAGGGTGAACACTGAAGCTTTCTTT	CSARRAGTGGRVNTEAFF	18	NA	TRBV20-1	TRBJ1-1	TRBD1
TGTGCCAGCCGCAGGGCGGGAGGAGAGCAGTACTTC	CASRRAGGEQYF	12	NA	TRBV6-5	TRBJ2-7	TRBD2
TGTGCCAGCAGTTTTATCGGCGGATTCTATGGCTACACCTTC	CASSFIGGFYGYTF	14	few	TRBV27	TRBJ1-2	NA
TGTGCCAGCAGGGGACAGAGACCTAGCACAGATACGCAGTATTTT	CASRGQRPSTDTQYF	15	few	TRBV6-6	TRBJ2-3	TRBD1
TGTGCCACCGGGCGGGAGGGCCTAGATGAGCAGTTCTTC	CATGREGLDEQFF	13	few	TRBV10-3	TRBJ2-1	TRBD2
TGTGCCAGCAGCTTATTGGGGACTAGCGGGTACAATGAGCAGTTCTTC	CASSLLGTSGYNEQFF	16	many	TRBV7-2	TRBJ2-1	TRBD2
TGTGCCAGCAGCTTAGTGAGACAGGCATACGAGCAGTACTTC	CASSLVRQAYEQYF	14	few	TRBV7-2	TRBJ2-7	NA
TGTGCCTCGGCTAGCGGGAAAGATACGCAGTATTTT	CASASGKDTQYF	12	NA	TRBV10-3	TRBJ2-3	TRBD2
TGTGCCAGCAGTCTCGGACAGGGACGACAACCCCTCCACTTT	CASSLGQGRQPLHF	14	few	TRBV6-2/TRBV6-3	TRBJ1-6	TRBD1
TGTGCCAGCAGTGAATCTAGCGGCCTCACAGATACGCAGTATTTT	CASSESSGLTDTQYF	15	few	TRBV25-1	TRBJ2-3	TRBD2
TGCGCCAACGCTTTTTTCCGGGACAGGGGCCCCCTGAAACTAGCGGGAGCAGAAGAGCAGTACTTC	CANAFFRDRGPLKLAGAEEQYF	22	few	TRBV23-1	TRBJ2-7	NA
TGTGCCAGCAGTTTAAACTCTGGCTACACCTTC	CASSLNSGYTF	11	NA	TRBV12-3/TRBV12-4	TRBJ1-2	NA
TGCGCCAGCAGCCAATACAGGGCCGGGAACACTGAAGCTTTCTTT	CASSQYRAGNTEAFF	15	few	TRBV4-3	TRBJ1-1	NA
TGTGCCACCAGCAGAGGGGCAATTGGGAACTGGCGGCACAATGAGCAGTTCTTC	CATSRGAIGNWRHNEQFF	18	NA	TRBV15	TRBJ2-1	NA
TGTGCCACCGCCTTGGGCTTTGCGGGAGCTGATACGCAGTATTTT	CATALGFAGADTQYF	15	NA	TRBV15	TRBJ2-3	TRBD2
TGCAGCGCGACTAGCGGAGGTCCGCAGACCCAGTACTTC	CSATSGGPQTQYF	13	NA	TRBV29-1	TRBJ2-5	TRBD2
TGTGCCAGCAGCGGGGCGGGAGGCCCGGACTCCTACAATGAGCAGTTCTTC	CASSGAGGPDSYNEQFF	17	many	TRBV7-6	TRBJ2-1	TRBD2
TGTGCCAGCAGATCGTCAAGGGGCCCCCAGAACACCGGGGAGCTGTTTTTT	CASRSSRGPQNTGELFF	17	few	TRBV7-6	TRBJ2-2	NA
TGTGCCAGCAGCCCCAGGAGCGGGACCTACAATGAGCAGTTCTTC	CASSPRSGTYNEQFF	15	few	TRBV9	TRBJ2-1	TRBD2
TGTGCCAGCAGCTTAGTATCCGGACTAAACCTATACAATGAGCAGTTCTTC	CASSLVSGLNLYNEQFF	17	many	TRBV7-2	TRBJ2-1	NA
TGTGCCAGCAGTTCCGCCAGGGGCTACGCCGGGGAGCTGTTTTTT	CASSSARGYAGELFF	15	few	TRBV6-2/TRBV6-3	TRBJ2-2	NA
TGTGCCAGCAGTACGACCAAAACAGTGGGCTACACCTTC	CASSTTKTVGYTF	13	NA	TRBV6-1	TRBJ1-2	NA
TGTGCCAGCTCACCAAGGACGACAGAGACCCAGTACTTC	CASSPRTTETQYF	13	NA	TRBV18	TRBJ2-5	NA
TGTGCCAGCAGCTACAGACAGGGGAATGGCTACACCTTC	CASSYRQGNGYTF	13	many	TRBV7-8	TRBJ1-2	TRBD1
TGTGCCAGCAGCCAATCTTCAGAGGGTGGCTACACCTTC	CASSQSSEGGYTF	13	NA	TRBV16	TRBJ1-2	NA
TGTGCCAGCAGCGTAGCCGGGGCTTCGGCTGAAGCTTTCTTT	CASSVAGASAEAFF	14	NA	TRBV9	TRBJ1-1	NA
TGTGCCTGGAGTGTTCCCGGGATGAACACTGAAGCTTTCTTT	CAWSVPGMNTEAFF	14	NA	TRBV30	TRBJ1-1	NA
TGTGCCAGCAGCTGGCTGACAGCTAAGAACACTGAAGCTTTCTTT	CASSWLTAKNTEAFF	15	NA	TRBV7-9	TRBJ1-1	NA
TGTGCCAGCCGACAGTACAATGAGCAGTTCTTC	CASRQYNEQFF	11	NA	TRBV6-2/TRBV6-3	TRBJ2-1	NA